The T cell receptor beta chain under discussion was sequenced for a study of control samples from healthy donors and cancer patients. Produced via immunoSEQ multiplex PCR; TCRdb's table is partial and in-frame only. The table shows about 98,000 clones, with about 90% occurring only once. Sequenced sample: blood. The clonotype was recovered from a woman aged 18-29 years in good health.

The CDR3 coding sequence is TGCGCCAGCAGCCAAGTTCCAGCGGCAACGTACGAGCAGTACTTC. Encoded protein: CASSQVPAATYEQYF. The V call is TRBV4-1, the J call TRBJ2-7, with a weak D call TRBD2 (5 bases). This CDR3 region has 15 residues. The germline gives CDR1 MGHRA, CDR2 YSYEKL. Trimming left V 1 base short and J 4 bases short, with 14 bases between.